This T cell receptor (beta chain) was sequenced for a study of a mutant IDH1 vaccine in newly diagnosed glioma (dated by TCRdb to about 2021). Study-wide context: Vaccination was initiated 4-6 weeks after radiotherapy alone, or concurrently with temozolomide cycles in the chemotherapy-containing groups. Of the 25 to 35 patients who were treated, about 62% were male and roughly 40% were female, and the mean age was about 37 years. Prior to enrollment, standard therapy consisting of radiotherapy alone, temozolomide alone, or radiochemotherapy with temozolomide had been administered to patients, with the combination being received by most patients. The week-35 safety follow-up was designated visit V12, and the week-47 end of study was designated visit V13. Peripheral blood samples were drawn at six visits, namely V03 (baseline), V05, V07, V10, V12 and V13. For exploratory analyses, longitudinal TCRB deep sequencing was carried out in roughly 25 treated patients wherever samples were available. General findings and caveats noted by the study authors: Availability determined which PBMC samples were chosen for TCRB deep sequencing. The authors noted that analyses of patient blood samples could not be reproduced because of sample limitations. Pseudoprogression seemed to be unrelated to changes in the top peripheral T cell clonotypes found by TCRB sequencing. Immune responses induced by the vaccine were seen in roughly 95% of patients across multiple MHC alleles.

The library was obtained by the immunoSEQ multiplex PCR assay. Rearranged TCR beta chain sequences were amplified using the hsTCRB Kit according to the manufacturer's protocol. TCRB libraries were sequenced on an Illumina MiSeq. The study's own analysis went as follows. The proprietary platform of the kit vendor was used for demultiplexing, trimming and gene mapping. The source is immuneACCESS, and TCRdb retained only in-frame sequences with V and J called. Part of the clones is not carried over; for the studies checked, unresolved V genes explain less than half of this, and the remainder is unexplained. V, J and clone size were drawn from that table, and D and trimming were deduced from the DNA. This sample is represented by about 94,000 clones; over 85% of them were singletons. The leading ten clones occupy over 0.6% of the sample. Per the publication, the time point label means: week 47, end of study. Each vaccine dose was 300 ug of a 20-mer mutant IDH1 peptide in Montanide, given subcutaneously with topical imiquimod. Across visits V03 through V10, patients got a total of eight vaccinations, given in weeks 1, 3, 5, 7, 11, 15, 19 and 23. Donors had newly diagnosed WHO grade 3 or 4 IDH1-mutant astrocytomas with loss of nuclear ATRX. The samples were drawn from NOA16, a multicentre, single-arm, open-label phase I trial in Germany that tested a mutant IDH1 peptide vaccine in humans for the first time. Genomic DNA for TCRB sequencing was isolated from EDTA blood with the DNeasy Blood and Tissue Kit.

This clone was seen only once. Its specific antigen is unknown. Base qualities are not recorded, but no much larger clone differs from it by a single base. Including cysteine and phenylalanine, the CDR3 has 15 amino acids. The only DNA kept is the CDR3, 45 bases in frame from the first base. CDR1 and CDR2 are read off the germline V gene as SGHAT and FQNNGV. The source material was PBMCs, sampled from a glioma patient whose treatment included an IDH1 peptide vaccine. The TCR was taken from a woman aged 45-65 years with glioma. Recombination joined TRBV11-2 with TRBJ2-5, and the D gene may be TRBD2, 6 bases matching. The DNA end favors TRBJ2-7, so the J call may be wrong. Here the CDR3 is given as CASSLAPAGIYEQYF. The nucleotide sequence reads as follows: TGTGCCAGCAGCTTAGCGCCGGCGGGGATCTACGAGCAGTACTTC.